The clone carrying this TCR beta chain was recorded a few times. Its specificity is not known. The data were taken from a study of T cells in localized non-small cell lung cancer. The study's findings and limits: Median detection of top 100 tumor clones in adjacent lung was around 60 clones.

With V trimmed by 2 bases and J by 12 bases, 12 bases remained unmatched. In germline, CDR1 is SGHNT, CDR2 YENEEA. The CDR3 runs 16 residues. TCRdb's table, derived via immunoSEQ multiplex PCR, lists solely in-frame clones and lacks some. The sample holds approximately 750 clones, 20% to 25% seen once. The V gene is TRBV11-3, the J gene TRBJ2-1, with TRBD2 matching 11 bases. This material consisted of normal lung tissue next to the tumor, taken before any cancer treatment. The sequence was collected from a female donor of 60 years or more with stage I lung adenocarcinoma. CDR3 protein: CASSLRSTSGGPRQFF. The CDR3 coding sequence is TGTGCCAGCAGCTTAAGATCCACTAGCGGGGGCCCTCGGCAGTTCTTC. Based on the CDR3 plus reference TRBV11-3 and TRBJ2-1, the full variable domain is EAGVVQSPRYKIIEKKQPVAFWCNPISGHNTLYWYLQNLGQGPELLIRYENEEAVDDSQLPKDRFSAERLKGVDSTLKIQPAELGDSAVYLCASSLRSTSGGPRQFFGPGTRLTVL.